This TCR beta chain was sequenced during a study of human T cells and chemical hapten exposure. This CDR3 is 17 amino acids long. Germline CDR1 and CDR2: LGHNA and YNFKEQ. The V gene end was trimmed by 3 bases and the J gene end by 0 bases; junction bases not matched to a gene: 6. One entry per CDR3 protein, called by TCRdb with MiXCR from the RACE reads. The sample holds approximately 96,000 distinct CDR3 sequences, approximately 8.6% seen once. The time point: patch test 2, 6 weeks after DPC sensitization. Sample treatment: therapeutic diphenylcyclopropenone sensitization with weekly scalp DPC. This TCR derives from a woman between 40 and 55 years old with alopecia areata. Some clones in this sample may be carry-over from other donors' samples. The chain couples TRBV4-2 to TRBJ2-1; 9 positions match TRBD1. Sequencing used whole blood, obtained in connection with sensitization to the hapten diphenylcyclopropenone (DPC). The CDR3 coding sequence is TGTGCCAGCAGCCAGGATCCGGGACAGGGCTCCTACAATGAGCAGTTCTTC. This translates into CASSQDPGQGSYNEQFF.